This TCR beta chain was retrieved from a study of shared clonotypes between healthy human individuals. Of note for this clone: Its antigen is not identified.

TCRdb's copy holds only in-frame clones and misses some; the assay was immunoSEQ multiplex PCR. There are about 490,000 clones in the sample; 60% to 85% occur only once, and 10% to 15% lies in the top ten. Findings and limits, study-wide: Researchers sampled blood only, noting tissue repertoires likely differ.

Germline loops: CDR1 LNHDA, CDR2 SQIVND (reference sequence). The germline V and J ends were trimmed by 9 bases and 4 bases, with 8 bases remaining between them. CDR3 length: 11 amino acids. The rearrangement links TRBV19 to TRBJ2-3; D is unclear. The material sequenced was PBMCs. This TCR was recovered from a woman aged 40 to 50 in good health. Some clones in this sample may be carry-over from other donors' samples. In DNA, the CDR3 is TGTGCCAGCACCGAGTCAGATACGCAGTATTTT. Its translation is CASTESDTQYF.